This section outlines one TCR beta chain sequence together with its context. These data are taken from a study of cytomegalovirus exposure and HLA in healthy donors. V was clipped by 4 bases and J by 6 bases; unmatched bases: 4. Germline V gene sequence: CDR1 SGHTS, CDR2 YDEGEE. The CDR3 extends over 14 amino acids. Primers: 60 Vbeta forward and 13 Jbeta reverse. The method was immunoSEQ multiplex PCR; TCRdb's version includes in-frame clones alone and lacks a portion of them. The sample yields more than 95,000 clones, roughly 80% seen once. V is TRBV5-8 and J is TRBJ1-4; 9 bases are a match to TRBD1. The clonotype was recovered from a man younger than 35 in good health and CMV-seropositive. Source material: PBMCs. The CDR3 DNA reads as TGTGCCAGCAGCCAGGGGACAGGGTATGAAAAACTGTTTTTT. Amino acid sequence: CASSQGTGYEKLFF.